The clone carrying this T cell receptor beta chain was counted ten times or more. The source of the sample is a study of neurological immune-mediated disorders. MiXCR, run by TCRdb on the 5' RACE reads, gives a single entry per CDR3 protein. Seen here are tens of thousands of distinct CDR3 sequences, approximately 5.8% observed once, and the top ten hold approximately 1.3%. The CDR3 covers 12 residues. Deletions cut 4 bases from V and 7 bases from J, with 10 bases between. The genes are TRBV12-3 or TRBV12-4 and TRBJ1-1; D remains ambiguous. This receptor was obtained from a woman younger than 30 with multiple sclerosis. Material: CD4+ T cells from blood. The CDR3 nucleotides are TGTGCCAGCAGTTCCCCGGGTGGTGAAGCTTTCTTT. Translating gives CASSSPGGEAFF.